These T cell receptor beta chains were read from a single sample in a study of T cells after posttransplantation cyclophosphamide. This table comes from immunoSEQ multiplex PCR, and its TCRdb copy is limited to in-frame clones, with some not included. The sample records about 43,000 clones, roughly 88% being singletons. The sequences come from PBMCs, collected roughly 60 days after allogeneic stem cell transplant with posttransplant cyclophosphamide. The receptors here all came from a male patient between 60 and 69 years old who received an allogeneic stem cell transplant from a related donor and was CMV-positive. The T cells may partly be graft donor cells. Both conserved end residues are part of each CDR3. The D gene is left open where the match is weak. A row's size may be missing; if present it is once, few, many or a size class.

J gene,V gene,D gene,clone size,CDR3 DNA,CDR3 protein
TRBJ1-5,TRBV4-1,TRBD1,once,TGCGCCAGCAGCCCCGGGACAGGAAATCAGCCCCAGCATTTT,CASSPGTGNQPQHF
TRBJ2-1,TRBV4-1,TRBD1,NA,TGCGCCAGCAGCCACTCAGGGGGCTCGGATGAGCAGTTCTTC,CASSHSGGSDEQFF
TRBJ2-5,TRBV29-1,TRBD2,NA,TGCAGCGTTGAAGGGACTAGCGGGGGGCGCATGGAGACCCAGTACTTC,CSVEGTSGGRMETQYF
TRBJ1-1,TRBV6-6,NA,NA,TGTGCCAGCAGTCAAAAACTTCTGTGGACTGAAGCTTTCTTT,CASSQKLLWTEAFF
TRBJ2-1,TRBV9,NA,once,TGTGCCAGCAGCGTAGCTGGGGCTAGCGTGGGTGGGGATGAGCAGTTCTTC,CASSVAGASVGGDEQFF
TRBJ1-4,TRBV10-2,TRBD1,NA,TGCGCCAGCGGTCAGGGGACAGGGGGAAGTGAAAAACTGTTTTTT,CASGQGTGGSEKLFF
TRBJ2-3,TRBV30,TRBD1,few,TGTGCCTCGGACAGGGGGGAGGGGTTAACGCAGTATTTT,CASDRGEGLTQYF
TRBJ2-2,TRBV9,NA,NA,TGTGCCAGCAGCGTAGATGGAGGGTTCACCGGGGAGCTGTTTTTT,CASSVDGGFTGELFF
TRBJ2-5,TRBV6-1,NA,NA,TGTGCCAGCAGTGAACTACCCGGGGAGACCCAGTACTTC,CASSELPGETQYF
TRBJ1-2,TRBV7-6,NA,NA,TGTGCCAGCAGCCCAGTCACAGGGAGAATAGTGGACGGCTACACCTTC,CASSPVTGRIVDGYTF
TRBJ1-1,TRBV9,NA,NA,TGTGCCAGCACCCCCGGGGGGCCGAACACTGAAGCTTTCTTT,CASTPGGPNTEAFF
TRBJ2-3,TRBV4-2,NA,NA,TGTGCCAGCAGCCAAGGCGGGAACACAGATACGCAGTATTTT,CASSQGGNTDTQYF
TRBJ2-3,TRBV6-5,TRBD1,NA,TGTGCCACCACACCGGGACAGGGCCCTTATACGCAGTATTTT,CATTPGQGPYTQYF
TRBJ2-1,TRBV4-1,NA,NA,TGCGCCAGCAGCCAAGTTGCCAGTAACAATGAGCAGTTCTTC,CASSQVASNNEQFF
TRBJ2-2,TRBV2,TRBD2,NA,TGTGCCAGCGGGGGGGGATTTGTTTTGAACACCGGGGAGCTGTTTTTT,CASGGGFVLNTGELFF
TRBJ2-3,TRBV9,TRBD2,NA,TGTGCCAGCAGCGTGTTAGCGGGGGGGACTTCTAGCACAGATACGCAGTATTTT,CASSVLAGGTSSTDTQYF
TRBJ1-1,TRBV12-5,TRBD1,NA,TGTGCTAGTGGTTTCGGCGGGGACAGGGTACAAGCTTTCTTT,CASGFGGDRVQAFF
TRBJ1-1,TRBV5-1,NA,NA,TGCGCCAGCAGCTTTGGGTCGTTGGAGCCGGGGGCTTTCTTT,CASSFGSLEPGAFF
TRBJ2-3,TRBV7-9,NA,NA,TGTGCCAGCAGACAGATTATCACAGATACGCAGTATTTT,CASRQIITDTQYF
TRBJ2-3,TRBV6-1,TRBD2,NA,TGTGCCAGCAGTGAAGCGACGGGCGGGGGGGTTGATACGCAGTATTTT,CASSEATGGGVDTQYF
TRBJ2-5,TRBV11-3,NA,NA,TGTGCCAGCAGCTTATCGGGACAAGAGACCCAGTACTTC,CASSLSGQETQYF
TRBJ1-1,TRBV7-8,NA,NA,TGTGCCAGCAGCTCAATCACAGGCCGGGTGAACACTGAAGCTTTCTTT,CASSSITGRVNTEAFF
TRBJ1-2,TRBV25-1,TRBD1,NA,TGTGCCAGCAGTGATCGGGACAGGGATGGCTACACCTTC,CASSDRDRDGYTF
TRBJ2-1,TRBV6-1,NA,NA,TGTGCCAGCAGTGTTATCCTCAGGGGTAGTTCATCCAGCTCCTACAATGAGCAGTTCTTC,CASSVILRGSSSSSYNEQFF
TRBJ2-3,TRBV6-6,NA,NA,TGTGCCAGCAGTTACGGTGCTGGGGCCGCAGGGTATACGCAGTATTTT,CASSYGAGAAGYTQYF
TRBJ1-2,TRBV7-9,TRBD1,NA,TGTGCCAGCAGCCGACATGGGACAGGGGGGATTTATGGCTACACCTTC,CASSRHGTGGIYGYTF
TRBJ2-5,TRBV5-1,NA,NA,TGCGCCAGCTCCGGGGGGCCCAACCAAGAGACCCAGTACTTC,CASSGGPNQETQYF
TRBJ2-1,TRBV5-1,TRBD1,few,TGCGCCAGCAGCTCCCAACAGGGGGCCAATGAGCAGTTCTTC,CASSSQQGANEQFF
TRBJ2-2,TRBV5-1,TRBD1,NA,TGCGCCAGCAGCTTGGTAGGACAGGGCGATACCGGGGAGCTGTTTTTT,CASSLVGQGDTGELFF
TRBJ2-1,TRBV15,TRBD2,NA,TGTGCCACCAGCAGAGGTGGGTCGGGCGGGGGCTACAATGAGCAGTTCTTC,CATSRGGSGGGYNEQFF
TRBJ1-1,TRBV28,NA,NA,TGTGCCAGCAACCCTTTAGGGGTTGATGAAGCTTTCTTT,CASNPLGVDEAFF
TRBJ2-5,TRBV6-5,TRBD1,NA,TGTGCCAGCAGTCGGGACAGTTGGGGGCAAGAGACCCAGTACTTC,CASSRDSWGQETQYF
TRBJ2-2,TRBV11-2,TRBD1,NA,TGTGCCAGCAGTTTGGACAGGGCGGTCGGGGAGCTGTTTTTT,CASSLDRAVGELFF
TRBJ2-5,TRBV9,NA,NA,TGTGCCAGCAGCTTCAGCACAGGGGCCGGGGGAGAGACCCAGTACTTC,CASSFSTGAGGETQYF
TRBJ1-5,TRBV27,NA,NA,TGTGCCAGCAGTTTTGGGGGGGCGAATCAGCCCCAGCATTTT,CASSFGGANQPQHF
TRBJ1-2,TRBV14,NA,NA,TGTGCCAGCAGCCAAGTGGCAGCTAACTATGGCTACACCTTC,CASSQVAANYGYTF
TRBJ1-2,TRBV15,TRBD1,once,TGTGCCACCAGCAGAGACCGGACAGGCCCCACCGGGGCCTATGGCTACACCTTC,CATSRDRTGPTGAYGYTF
TRBJ1-6,TRBV6-5,NA,once,TGTGCCAGCAGTTTGGTCGGAGTTAATAATTCACCCCTCCACTTT,CASSLVGVNNSPLHF
TRBJ1-2,TRBV6-1,NA,NA,TGTGCCAGCAGCGCTACTCAGGGAGGTGGAGGCTACACCTTC,CASSATQGGGGYTF
TRBJ2-3,TRBV9,TRBD2,NA,TGTGCCAGCAGCCCAGGCGAGCGGGGGGGCACAGATACGCAGTATTTT,CASSPGERGGTDTQYF